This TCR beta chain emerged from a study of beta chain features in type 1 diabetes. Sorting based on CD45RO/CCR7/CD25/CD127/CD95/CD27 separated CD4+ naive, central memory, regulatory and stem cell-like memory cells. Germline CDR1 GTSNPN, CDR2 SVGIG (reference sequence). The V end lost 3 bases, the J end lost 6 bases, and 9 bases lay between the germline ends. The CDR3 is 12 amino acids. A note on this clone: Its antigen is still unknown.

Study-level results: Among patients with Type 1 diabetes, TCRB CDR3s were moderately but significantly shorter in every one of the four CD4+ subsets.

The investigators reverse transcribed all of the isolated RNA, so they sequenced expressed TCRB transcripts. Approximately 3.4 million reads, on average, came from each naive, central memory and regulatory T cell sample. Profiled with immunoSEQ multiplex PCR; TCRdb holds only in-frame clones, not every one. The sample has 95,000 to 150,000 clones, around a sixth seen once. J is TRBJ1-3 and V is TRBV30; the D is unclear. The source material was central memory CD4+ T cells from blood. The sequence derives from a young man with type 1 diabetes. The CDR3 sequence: CAWSVTQNTIYF. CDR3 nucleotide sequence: TGTGCCTGGAGCGTAACCCAAAACACCATATATTTT.